These T cell receptor beta chains were read from a single sample in a study of technical replicates of blood from a few donors. Here immunoSEQ multiplex PCR was the method, and the copy in TCRdb shows in-frame clones only, minus some. The table lists tens of thousands of clones, over 90% of them singletons. Specimen: T cells isolated from PBMCs. The receptors originated from a human donor in good health. Each CDR3 is given with its conserved first and last residue. The D gene is left open where the match is weak. Only part of the rows carry a size: once, few, many, or a class if the clone is expanded.

J gene: TRBJ2-2; V gene: TRBV2; clone size: NA; CDR3 length: 15; D gene: TRBD1; CDR3 protein: CASSEQGSNTGELFF; CDR3 DNA: TGTGCCAGCAGCGAACAGGGGTCGAACACCGGGGAGCTGTTTTTT
J gene: TRBJ1-4; V gene: TRBV27; clone size: NA; CDR3 length: 18; D gene: TRBD1; CDR3 protein: CASSLYRGQGLSKEKLFF; CDR3 DNA: TGTGCCAGCAGTTTATACCGCGGACAGGGATTATCCAAGGAAAAACTGTTTTTT
J gene: TRBJ2-7; V gene: TRBV15; clone size: NA; CDR3 length: 15; D gene: TRBD2; CDR3 protein: CATSRGLAGAYEQYF; CDR3 DNA: TGTGCCACCAGCAGGGGACTAGCGGGAGCTTACGAGCAGTACTTC
J gene: TRBJ1-2; V gene: TRBV28; clone size: NA; CDR3 length: 13; D gene: NA; CDR3 protein: CASSLYQGSGYTF; CDR3 DNA: TGTGCCAGCAGTTTGTATCAGGGGTCTGGCTACACCTTC
J gene: TRBJ2-7; V gene: TRBV11-2; clone size: NA; CDR3 length: 14; D gene: NA; CDR3 protein: CASSFSGSGYEQYF; CDR3 DNA: TGTGCCAGCAGCTTTTCTGGGTCAGGGTACGAGCAGTACTTC
J gene: TRBJ2-1; V gene: TRBV30; clone size: NA; CDR3 length: 12; D gene: TRBD2; CDR3 protein: CAWSVLLAEQFF; CDR3 DNA: TGTGCCTGGAGTGTGTTACTAGCGGAGCAGTTCTTC
J gene: TRBJ2-1; V gene: TRBV2; clone size: NA; CDR3 length: 16; D gene: NA; CDR3 protein: CASSARLQVGVDEQFF; CDR3 DNA: TGTGCCAGCAGTGCCCGTCTACAGGTTGGGGTGGATGAGCAGTTCTTC
J gene: TRBJ2-5; V gene: TRBV9; clone size: once; CDR3 length: 14; D gene: NA; CDR3 protein: CASSVVGQGETQYF; CDR3 DNA: TGTGCCAGCAGCGTAGTTGGGCAGGGAGAGACCCAGTACTTC
J gene: TRBJ1-5; V gene: TRBV27; clone size: once; CDR3 length: 14; D gene: NA; CDR3 protein: CASSLYGVNQPQHF; CDR3 DNA: TGTGCCAGCAGTTTATACGGGGTAAATCAGCCCCAGCATTTT
J gene: TRBJ2-5; V gene: TRBV19; clone size: once; CDR3 length: 15; D gene: TRBD2; CDR3 protein: CASKEVAGVSETQYF; CDR3 DNA: TGTGCCAGTAAAGAGGTAGCGGGAGTTAGTGAGACCCAGTACTTC
J gene: TRBJ2-5; V gene: TRBV9; clone size: NA; CDR3 length: 15; D gene: TRBD1; CDR3 protein: CASSAGTAYQETQYF; CDR3 DNA: TGTGCCAGCAGCGCAGGGACAGCGTACCAAGAGACCCAGTACTTC
J gene: TRBJ2-4; V gene: TRBV27; clone size: NA; CDR3 length: 15; D gene: NA; CDR3 protein: CASSPGGGTKNIQYF; CDR3 DNA: TGTGCCAGCAGCCCGGGTGGGGGGACCAAAAACATTCAGTACTTC
J gene: TRBJ2-6; V gene: TRBV5-4; clone size: NA; CDR3 length: 17; D gene: TRBD1; CDR3 protein: CASSLRQGLGGANVLTF; CDR3 DNA: TGTGCCAGCAGCTTGCGACAGGGGTTAGGTGGGGCCAACGTCCTGACTTTC
J gene: TRBJ1-3; V gene: TRBV6-1; clone size: NA; CDR3 length: 17; D gene: NA; CDR3 protein: CASSEFRQDDSGNTIYF; CDR3 DNA: TGTGCCAGCAGTGAATTTAGACAGGACGACTCTGGAAACACCATATATTTT
J gene: TRBJ2-5; V gene: TRBV6-5; clone size: NA; CDR3 length: 15; D gene: TRBD1; CDR3 protein: CASRPTGGREETQYF; CDR3 DNA: TGTGCCAGCAGGCCGACAGGGGGGAGGGAGGAGACCCAGTACTTC
J gene: TRBJ1-5; V gene: TRBV18; clone size: NA; CDR3 length: 16; D gene: NA; CDR3 protein: CASSPSPSGSNQPQHF; CDR3 DNA: TGTGCCAGCTCACCTTCTCCATCGGGTAGCAATCAGCCCCAGCATTTT
J gene: TRBJ1-4; V gene: TRBV2; clone size: NA; CDR3 length: 14; D gene: NA; CDR3 protein: CASRGGSNNEKLFF; CDR3 DNA: TGTGCCAGCAGGGGGGGGTCCAATAATGAAAAACTGTTTTTT
J gene: TRBJ1-2; V gene: TRBV2; clone size: NA; CDR3 length: 15; D gene: NA; CDR3 protein: CASSRWGADNYGYTF; CDR3 DNA: TGTGCCAGCAGCAGATGGGGCGCAGATAACTATGGCTACACCTTC
J gene: TRBJ1-5; V gene: TRBV11-2; clone size: NA; CDR3 length: 15; D gene: NA; CDR3 protein: CASSLGQGFNQPQHF; CDR3 DNA: TGTGCCAGCAGCTTAGGGCAGGGTTTCAATCAGCCCCAGCATTTT
J gene: TRBJ1-1; V gene: TRBV4-2; clone size: NA; CDR3 length: 16; D gene: NA; CDR3 protein: CASSQENGRPNTEAFF; CDR3 DNA: TGTGCCAGCAGCCAAGAAAATGGCCGTCCGAACACTGAAGCTTTCTTT
J gene: TRBJ2-5; V gene: TRBV19; clone size: NA; CDR3 length: 17; D gene: NA; CDR3 protein: CASSNGQFSGLVETQYF; CDR3 DNA: TGTGCCAGTAGTAATGGACAGTTCAGTGGGCTTGTTGAGACCCAGTACTTC
J gene: TRBJ2-1; V gene: TRBV11-2; clone size: NA; CDR3 length: 13; D gene: NA; CDR3 protein: CASSYSEQGEQFF; CDR3 DNA: TGTGCCAGCAGCTACAGCGAGCAGGGTGAGCAGTTCTTC
J gene: TRBJ2-2; V gene: TRBV19; clone size: once; CDR3 length: 18; D gene: TRBD1; CDR3 protein: CASSTYPRDSLRDGELFF; CDR3 DNA: TGTGCCAGTAGTACATACCCAAGGGACAGCCTTAGGGACGGGGAGCTGTTTTTT
J gene: TRBJ2-7; V gene: TRBV6-5; clone size: once; CDR3 length: 11; D gene: NA; CDR3 protein: CASSYSAEQYF; CDR3 DNA: TGTGCCAGCAGTTACTCGGCCGAGCAGTACTTC
J gene: TRBJ2-7; V gene: TRBV6-5; clone size: NA; CDR3 length: 15; D gene: NA; CDR3 protein: CASSHKGGIPYEQYF; CDR3 DNA: TGTGCCAGCAGTCACAAAGGGGGAATCCCCTACGAGCAGTACTTC
J gene: TRBJ2-7; V gene: TRBV15; clone size: NA; CDR3 length: 13; D gene: NA; CDR3 protein: CATSRDYPGEQYF; CDR3 DNA: TGTGCCACCAGCAGAGATTACCCCGGCGAGCAGTACTTC
J gene: TRBJ1-1; V gene: TRBV30; clone size: NA; CDR3 length: 13; D gene: NA; CDR3 protein: CASSGHSNTEAFF; CDR3 DNA: TGTGCCTCCTCCGGACACTCGAACACTGAAGCTTTCTTT
J gene: TRBJ2-3; V gene: TRBV9; clone size: NA; CDR3 length: 16; D gene: TRBD2; CDR3 protein: CASSETSGRDADTQYF; CDR3 DNA: TGTGCCAGCAGCGAGACTAGCGGGAGGGATGCAGATACGCAGTATTTT